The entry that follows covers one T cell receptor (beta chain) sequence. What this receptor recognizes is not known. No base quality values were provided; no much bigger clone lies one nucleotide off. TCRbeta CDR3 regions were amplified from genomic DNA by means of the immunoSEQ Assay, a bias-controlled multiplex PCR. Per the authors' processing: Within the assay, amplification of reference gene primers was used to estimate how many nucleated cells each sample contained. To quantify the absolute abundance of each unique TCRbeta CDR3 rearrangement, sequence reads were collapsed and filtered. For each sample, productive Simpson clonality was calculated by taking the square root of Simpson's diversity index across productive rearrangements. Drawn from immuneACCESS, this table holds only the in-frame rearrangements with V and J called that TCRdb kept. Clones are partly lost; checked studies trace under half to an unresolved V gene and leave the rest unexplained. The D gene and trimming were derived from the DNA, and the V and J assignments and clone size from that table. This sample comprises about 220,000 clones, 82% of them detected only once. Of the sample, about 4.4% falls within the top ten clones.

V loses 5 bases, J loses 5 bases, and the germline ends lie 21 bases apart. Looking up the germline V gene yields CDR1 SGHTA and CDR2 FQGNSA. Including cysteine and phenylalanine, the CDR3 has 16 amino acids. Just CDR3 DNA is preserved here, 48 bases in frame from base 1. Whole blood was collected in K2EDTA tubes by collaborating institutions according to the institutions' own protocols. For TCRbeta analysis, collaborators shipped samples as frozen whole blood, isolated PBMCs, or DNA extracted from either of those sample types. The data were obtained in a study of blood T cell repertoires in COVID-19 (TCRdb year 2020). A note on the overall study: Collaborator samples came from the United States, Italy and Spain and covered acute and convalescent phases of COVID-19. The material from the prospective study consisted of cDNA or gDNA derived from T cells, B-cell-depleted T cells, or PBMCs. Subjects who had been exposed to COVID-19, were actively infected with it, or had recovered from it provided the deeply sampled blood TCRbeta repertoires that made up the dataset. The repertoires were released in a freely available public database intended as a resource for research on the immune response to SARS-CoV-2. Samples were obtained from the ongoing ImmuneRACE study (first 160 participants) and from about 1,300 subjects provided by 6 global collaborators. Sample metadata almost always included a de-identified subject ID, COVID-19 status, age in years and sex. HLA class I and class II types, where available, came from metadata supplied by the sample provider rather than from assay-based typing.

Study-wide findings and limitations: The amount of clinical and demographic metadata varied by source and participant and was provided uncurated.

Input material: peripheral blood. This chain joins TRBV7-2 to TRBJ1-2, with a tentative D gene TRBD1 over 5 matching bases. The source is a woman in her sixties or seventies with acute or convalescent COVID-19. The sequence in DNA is TGTGCCAGCAGCCCCCTGGGTGTCGGGGCGGGGTATGGCTACACCTTC. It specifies CASSPLGVGAGYGYTF. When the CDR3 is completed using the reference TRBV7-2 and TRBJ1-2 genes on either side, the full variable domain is GAGVSQSPSNKVTEKGKDVELRCDPISGHTALYWYRQSLGQGLEFLIYFQGNSAPDKSGLPSDRFSAERTGGSVSTLTIQRTQQEDSAVYLCASSPLGVGAGYGYTFGSGTRLTVV.